Presented here are 26 T cell receptor beta chains from one specimen sequenced in a study of neurological immune-mediated disorders (dated by TCRdb to about 2019). Libraries were built with 5' RACE. The sequencing machine was an Illumina HiSeq 2500. The raw public data were reprocessed by TCRdb itself: fastp quality trimming at Q25, MiXCR clonotype calling, in-frame beta chains only. Rows with a matching CDR3 protein are joined into one entry that keeps the most common DNA and genes. This sample comprises approximately 50,000 distinct CDR3 sequences, around a tenth of them detected only once. Less than 6% of the sample is held by the ten biggest clonotypes. Sample: PBMCs. The receptor source for this set is a man aged 65 to 85 with HTLV-1-associated myelopathy (HAM/TSP).

This clonotype was picked up many times. The chain is built from TRBV15 and TRBJ2-1, with TRBD1 identical over 8 bases. Germline values: CDR1 LNHNV, CDR2 YYDKDF (reference sequence). With 5 bases clipped from V and 6 bases from J, the junction kept 6 bases outside the gene matches. This CDR3 comprises 14 residues. CDR3 nucleotide sequence: TGTGCCACCAGCGGTTGGACAGGGCTCAATGAGCAGTTCTTC. The encoded protein is CATSGWTGLNEQFF.

This clonotype was observed at least ten times. This chain joins TRBV20-1 and TRBJ2-1; D perhaps matches TRBD2 (6 bases). V was trimmed by 3 bases and J by 2 bases, leaving 11 bases between them. This CDR3 is 14 amino acids long. Germline values: CDR1 DFQATT, CDR2 SNEGSKA (reference sequence). The CDR3 sequence: CSASGGSTYNEQFF. The DNA of the CDR3 is TGCAGTGCTAGCGGAGGGTCGACCTACAATGAGCAGTTCTTC.

This clonotype was picked up many times. The chain joins TRBV7-2 to TRBJ2-3; no definite D call. CDR3 length equals 15 residues. The V end lost 1 base, the J end lost 0 bases, and 8 bases lay between the germline ends. From germline, CDR1 is SGHTA and CDR2 FQGNSA. The CDR3 region is CASSLEVWSTDTQYF. Written as DNA, the CDR3 is TGTGCCAGCAGCTTAGAGGTGTGGAGCACAGATACGCAGTATTTT.

This clonotype was observed many times. The J gene is TRBJ2-1, the V gene TRBV7-2; 10 nucleotides line up with TRBD2. CDR3 size: 16 residues. The ends lost 5 bases at V and 6 bases at J; junction bases unmatched: 10. In germline, CDR1 is SGHTA, CDR2 FQGNSA. The CDR3 is CASSLGGPSGSNEQFF. The DNA of the CDR3 is TGTGCCAGCAGCCTCGGGGGGCCTAGCGGGAGCAATGAGCAGTTCTTC.

This clonotype was detected a few times. V and J are TRBV24-1 and TRBJ2-6; D is unclear. The V end was cut by 3 bases, the J end by 1 base, with 9 bases between. Germline loops: CDR1 KGHDR, CDR2 SFDVKD. This CDR3 region has 16 residues. The CDR3 DNA reads TGTGCCACCAGTGATCCAGCTAAATCTGGGGCCAACGTCCTGACTTTC. Its protein product is CATSDPAKSGANVLTF.

This clonotype was seen many times. This chain links TRBV6-6 with TRBJ1-5; D gene uncertain. Trimming shortened V by 0 bases and J by 12 bases, and 12 bases separated the two germline ends. Germline lookup yields CDR1 MNHNY and CDR2 SVGAGI (reference sequence). CDR3 length: 13 amino acids. This chain's CDR3 is CASSYSEPPVQHF. The CDR3 nucleotides are TGTGCCAGCAGTTACTCGGAGCCCCCGGTCCAGCATTTT.

This clonotype was seen ten or more times. This rearrangement joins TRBV20-1 to TRBJ2-5, with a weak D call TRBD2 (5 bases). Germline lookup yields CDR1 DFQATT and CDR2 SNEGSKA (reference sequence). The CDR3 runs to 11 residues. The ends were cut back, 5 bases at V and 5 bases at J, with 9 bases in the middle. This chain's CDR3 is CSALPGETQYF. The CDR3 nucleotides are TGCAGTGCTCTCCCGGGGGAGACCCAGTACTTC.

Many counts were recorded for this clonotype. J is TRBJ2-7 and V is TRBV27; 8 nucleotides match TRBD1. This CDR3 spans 14 amino acids. V lost 8 bases and J lost 3; bases outside the gene matches: 9. Germline CDR1 and CDR2: MNHEY and SMNVEV (reference sequence). The CDR3 coding sequence is TGTGCCAGCGCGCGTGACAGGGGAAACTACGAGCAGTACTTC. Translating gives CASARDRGNYEQYF.

This chain joins TRBV7-2 and TRBJ2-5; D perhaps matches TRBD1 (5 bases). Deletions cut 6 bases from V and 5 bases from J, with 16 bases between. CDR3 length: 14 amino acids. CDR1 SGHTA and CDR2 FQGNSA come from the germline V gene. The CDR3 sequence is CASSPWGILETQYF. The CDR3 bases are TGTGCCAGCAGTCCCTGGGGCATTCTGGAGACCCAGTACTTC. Based on the CDR3 plus reference TRBV7-2 and TRBJ2-5, the full variable domain is GAGVSQSPSNKVTEKGKDVELRCDPISGHTALYWYRQSLGQGLEFLIYFQGNSAPDKSGLPSDRFSAERTGGSVSTLTIQRTQQEDSAVYLCASSPWGILETQYFGPGTRLLVL.

This clonotype was counted ten times or more. This chain uses TRBV6-2 or TRBV6-3 with TRBJ2-7; D is unclear. With 6 bases removed from V and 3 bases from J, the gap between germline ends came to 15 bases. Germline CDR1 is MNHEY and CDR2 is SVGEGT. The CDR3 spans 14 residues. CDR3 coding DNA: TGTGCCAGCAGCACAAGTTTTAGAGTCTACGAGCAGTACTTC. Residues: CASSTSFRVYEQYF.

This clonotype showed up many times. The rearrangement uses TRBV20-1 and TRBJ2-5; the match to TRBD2 covers 11 bases. V shed 1 base and J 2 bases; nucleotides not matched to a gene: 0. The CDR3 runs to 14 residues. Looked up from germline, CDR1 is DFQATT and CDR2 is SNEGSKA (reference sequence). The CDR3 protein is CSARVAGGQETQYF. As DNA, the CDR3 is TGCAGTGCTAGAGTAGCGGGAGGGCAAGAGACCCAGTACTTC.

This clonotype was found many times. The J gene is TRBJ2-7, the V gene TRBV5-1, with D maybe TRBD1 (6 bases). Germline lookup yields CDR1 SGHRS and CDR2 YFSETQ. V was trimmed by 4 bases and J by 6 bases, leaving 20 bases between them. The CDR3 runs 15 residues. CDR3 sequence reads: CASSPPTGDSGEQYF. The CDR3 coding sequence is TGCGCCAGCAGCCCCCCGACAGGTGATTCTGGCGAGCAGTACTTC.

This clonotype was recorded many times. The rearrangement uses TRBV5-6 and TRBJ1-1, with a possible D match to TRBD1 (5 bases). Germline V gene lookup returns CDR1 SGHDT and CDR2 YYEEEE. The CDR3 has 12 residues. The V end lost 3 bases, the J end lost 11 bases, and 14 bases lay between the germline ends. CDR3 in DNA: TGTGCCAGCAGCTCCCGGGACCCTGGGGCTTTCTTT. It encodes CASSSRDPGAFF.

This clonotype was seen at least ten times. This rearrangement joins TRBV5-6 to TRBJ1-1; tentatively, D is TRBD1 (5 bases). Germline V lookup: CDR1 SGHDT, CDR2 YYEEEE. CDR3 length: 14 amino acids. Trimming pared 5 bases from V and 11 bases from J, leaving 22 bases between. CDR3 sequence (DNA): TGTGCCAGCAGTCCCGCCCGGGGCTCCCTGTGGGCTTTCTTT. Translating it yields CASSPARGSLWAFF.

The rearrangement links TRBV29-1 to TRBJ2-7, with TRBD2 matching 9 bases. Germline CDR1 SQVTM, CDR2 ANQGSEA. Unmatched junction bases numbered 5, after V lost 4 bases and J lost 4 bases. CDR3 length: 13 residues. The CDR3 spells CSVASGVVYEQYF. The CDR3 DNA reads TGCAGCGTTGCTAGCGGGGTGGTTTACGAGCAGTACTTC.

This clonotype came up many times. This chain connects TRBV12-3 or TRBV12-4 to TRBJ2-1, with D possibly TRBD1 on 5 matching bases. This CDR3 comprises 13 residues. V gave up 6 bases and J gave up 8 bases, with 14 bases separating them. The CDR3, as DNA: TGTGCCAGCAGGGCCAGGGCCTATGATGAGCAGTTCTTC. It codes for CASRARAYDEQFF.

About this clonotype: One base away lies a much larger clone, so this may be a sequencing read error. The chain has TRBV20-1 and TRBJ1-5; the D is unclear. V was pared by 6 bases and J by 3 bases, with 12 bases between. The CDR3 contains 13 residues. CDR1 is DFQATT, CDR2 SNEGSKA, per germline (reference sequence). CDR3 protein: CSALSGDNQPQHF. In nucleotides, the CDR3 is TGCAGTGCCCTTTCCGGGGACAATCAGCCCCAGCATTTT.

Details on this clonotype: A much larger clone lies one base from this, so it may be a read error. The gene calls are TRBV20-1 and TRBJ2-7, with 9 bases lining up with TRBD1. Germline-derived CDR1 and CDR2 are DFQATT and SNEGSKA (reference sequence). The CDR3 contains 12 residues. The CDR3 here is CSATTGGGELYF. The CDR3 DNA is TGCAGTGCTACGACAGGGGGGGGCGAGCTGTACTTC.

This clonotype came up many times. The chain joins TRBV5-1 to TRBJ2-7, with D tentatively TRBD2 (7 bases). Germline V gene lookup returns CDR1 SGHRS and CDR2 YFSETQ. This CDR3 is built from 15 residues. Trimming left V 0 bases short and J 3 bases short, with 13 bases between. The CDR3 sequence: CASSLETGGSYEQYF. The CDR3 region has the DNA TGCGCCAGCAGCTTGGAGACAGGCGGGAGCTACGAGCAGTACTTC. Looking up the rest from reference TRBV5-1 and TRBJ2-7 gives the full variable domain: KAGVTQTPRYLIKTRGQQVTLSCSPISGHRSVSWYQQTPGQGLQFLFEYFSETQRNKGNFPGRFSGRQFSNSRSEMNVSTLELGDSALYLCASSLETGGSYEQYFGPGTRLTVT.

This clonotype has at least ten counts. V usage is TRBV15 and J usage is TRBJ1-5; D gene uncertain. The germline V gene encodes CDR1 LNHNV and CDR2 YYDKDF (reference sequence). Trimming took 11 bases from V and 3 from J, leaving 17 bases between them. There are 14 residues in the CDR3. The CDR3 region is CASRGYLDNQPQHF. In nucleotides, the CDR3 is TGTGCCTCGAGAGGGTACTTAGACAATCAGCCCCAGCATTTT. Complete variable domain (other parts from reference TRBV15 and TRBJ1-5): DAMVIQNPRYQVTQFGKPVTLSCSQTLNHNVMYWYQQKSSQAPKLLFHYYDKDFNNEADTPDNFQSRRPNTSFCFLDIRSPGLGDTAMYLCASRGYLDNQPQHFGDGTRLSIL.

Ten or more counts support this clonotype. The chain has TRBV5-1 and TRBJ2-4, with D hard to call. Germline loops: CDR1 SGHRS, CDR2 YFSETQ. The CDR3 loop spans 10 amino acids. The CDR3 nucleotides are TGCCAATGGGCCAAAAACATTCAGTACTTC. Protein product: CQWAKNIQYF.

This clonotype was counted many times. The rearrangement uses TRBV18 and TRBJ2-6; D remains unclear. This CDR3 has 16 amino acids. In germline, CDR1 is KGHSH, CDR2 LQKENI. Trimming removed 3 bases at V and 1 base at J, with 10 bases between. CDR3 region: CASSPGFGSGANVLTF. CDR3 DNA sequence: TGTGCCAGCTCACCTGGATTCGGGTCTGGGGCCAACGTCCTGACTTTC.

Only a few counts were recorded for this clonotype. The rearrangement uses TRBV18 and TRBJ1-1; D unclear. V was clipped by 2 bases and J by 7 bases, with 8 bases between them. This CDR3 is built from 12 residues. CDR1 is KGHSH, CDR2 LQKENI, per germline. The CDR3 DNA reads as TGTGCCAGCTCACCAGCCCTGGGTGAAGCTTTCTTT. It is translated as CASSPALGEAFF.

Comment on this clonotype: One junction end disagrees with the germline gene, perhaps due to a read error. V usage is TRBV9 and J usage is TRBJ2-3; D is unclear. Germline V gene data show CDR1 as SGDLS and CDR2 as YYNGEE. This CDR3 is built from 14 residues. The CDR3 coding sequence is TGTGCCAGCAGCGCGGCGCGGCCTACAGATAGGCAGTATTTT. Encoded protein: CASSAARPTDRQYF. Full variable domain (outside the CDR3, taken from reference TRBV9 and TRBJ2-3): DSGVTQTPKHLITATGQRVTLRCSPRSGDLSVYWYQQSLDQGLQFLIQYYNGEERAKGNILERFSAQQFPDLHSELNLSSLELGDSALYFCASSAARPTDRQYFGPGTRLTVL.

As concerns this clonotype: It may be a read error: a sequence one base away is much more abundant. The chain links TRBV20-1 to TRBJ2-7; D assignment may be TRBD1 or TRBD2 (5 bases each). CDR1 and CDR2 from the germline V gene are DFQATT and SNEGSKA (reference sequence). The CDR3 runs to 13 residues. V gave up 5 bases and J gave up 3 bases, with 14 bases separating them. The CDR3 bases are TGCAGTGCTGGACTCAAAAGGGGCTACGAGCAGTACTTC. It specifies CSAGLKRGYEQYF.

This clonotype was recorded at least ten times. The chain recombines TRBV5-1 with TRBJ2-1; 10 bases align to TRBD1. CDR1 is SGHRS and CDR2 is YFSETQ in the germline V gene. V was clipped by 1 base and J by 9 bases; unmatched bases: 4. The CDR3 is made up of 14 amino acids. This CDR3 is CASSLWDRGGEQFF. The CDR3 DNA sequence: TGCGCCAGCAGCTTGTGGGACAGGGGAGGTGAGCAGTTCTTC.